This T cell receptor beta chain was identified during a study of T-cell reconstitution after alpha-beta-depleted transplantation in children. Molecular barcoding with unique molecular identifiers was used for the TCRbeta library. TCRdb reprocessed the PCR reads with MiXCR, giving one entry per CDR3 protein. The table has about 200,000 distinct CDR3 sequences, roughly 18% seen once. This CDR3 contains 15 residues. Trimming stripped 3 bases from V and 3 bases from J, with 12 bases between. The sequences come from PBMCs, mostly from graft donor cells, collected 360 days after TCRalphabeta/CD19-depleted stem cell transplant. The TCR comes from a male patient aged 2-9 years who had a stem cell transplant for acute lymphoblastic leukemia, so the T cells may come from the graft donor. The J gene is TRBJ2-1, the V gene TRBV12-3 or TRBV12-4; TRBD2 is a possible D gene (7 bases). CDR3 nucleotides: TGTGCCAGCAGTTTGAGAGGGGGGGGCTACAATGAGCAGTTCTTC. Its translation is CASSLRGGGYNEQFF.